This TCR beta chain was observed in a study of T cell responses to AZD1222 COVID-19 vaccine. Looking at the study overall: Second-dose schedules of about 4 or about 12 weeks were combined. Study-level points and caveats: No day 14 peak samples; only post-peak repertoires were characterized. Clonal diversity was possibly underestimated; the donors were predominantly white British and more often female. Reports say nearly half of spike-specific TCRs go after unmutated variant regions.

Comment on this clone: As yet, its antigen is unknown.

Repertoires were generated with immunoSEQ multiplex PCR, while TCRdb's copy carries only in-frame clones and drops some. The table shows 150,000 to 200,000 clones, with more than 90% occurring only once. V shed 4 bases, J shed 6 bases, and the junction held 8 bases outside the gene matches. This CDR3 region has 15 residues. Germline assignment: CDR1 SGHRS and CDR2 YFSETQ. The rearrangement links TRBV5-1 to TRBJ1-2; 11 bases fit TRBD1. The sequencing used peripheral blood, collected on day 0 of AZD1222 vaccination. The receptor was isolated from an adult in good health. For the CDR3, the DNA is TGCGCCAGCAGCGGGTCCGGGACAGGGGGTGATGGCTACACCTTC. This translates into CASSGSGTGGDGYTF.